The subject of this entry is one TCR beta chain. The antigen remains unidentified. Germline lookup yields CDR1 DFQATT and CDR2 SNEGSKA (reference sequence). V lost 1 base and J lost 7, with 22 bases in between. The CDR3 is made up of 16 amino acids. Combining a sample-barcoded 5' primer with a J-beta primer mix, a second PCR ran for about 7 to 11 cycles. TCRdb redid the calling of the 5' RACE reads with MiXCR, one entry per CDR3 protein. The sample lists approximately 700,000 distinct CDR3 sequences, roughly 30% occurring once. This entry belongs to a study of blood T cells in healthy people across ages. General study points: The long-lived group displayed more naive CD4+ cells, plus higher diversity, than the aged donors did.

This chain joins TRBV20-1 and TRBJ1-2; perhaps TRBD1 as D (5 bases). Material for sequencing was blood. The sequence was collected from a woman aged 80 or over in good health. The CDR3 DNA is TGCAGTGCTAGAGCGGCGGGACGGGCTGCTTGGAGTGGCTACACCTTC. This sequence encodes CSARAAGRAAWSGYTF.